The clone carrying this T cell receptor (beta chain) was seen just once. Germline-derived CDR1 and CDR2 are MGHRA and YSYEKL. This CDR3 comprises 15 residues. V was trimmed by 6 bases and J by 6 bases, leaving 18 bases between them. This entry comes from a study of technical replicates of blood from several donors. Assay: immunoSEQ multiplex PCR; the TCRdb copy retains only in-frame clones and omits some. Of tens of thousands of clones listed, 95% to 97% were seen once; the top ten hold roughly 0.25%. The chain carries TRBV4-1 and TRBJ2-1, with D perhaps matching TRBD2 (5 bases). The specimen sequenced was T cells isolated from PBMCs. This TCR was sampled from a human donor in good health. The CDR3 DNA reads TGCGCCAGCAGACGGGAACACCAAGTTGGCAATGAGCAGTTCTTC. Translating it yields CASRREHQVGNEQFF.